The rows below give T cell receptor beta chains drawn from one sample of a study of blood T cells in healthy people across ages. TCRdb reprocessed the 5' RACE reads via MiXCR and lists one record per CDR3 protein. This table holds about 580,000 distinct CDR3 sequences, 47% found once. The sample consisted of blood. The receptors shown here come from an elderly man in good health. The CDR3 runs from the conserved cysteine through the conserved F or W. Each record gives: V gene, J gene, D gene, clone size, CDR3 DNA, CDR3 protein. A D gene is named only where the DNA matches it firmly. Expanded clones get a size class; other rows say once, few or many, or leave the size out.

>TRBV6-2/TRBV6-3|TRBJ2-7|.|.
TGTGCCAGCAGTTACTCGGTGGGCTCCTACGAGCAGTACTTC
CASSYSVGSYEQYF
>TRBV29-1|TRBJ2-1|.|.
TGCAGCGTCGGACCGGGCTCCTACAATGAGCAGTTCTTC
CSVGPGSYNEQFF
>TRBV7-3|TRBJ1-2|TRBD1|.
TGTGCCAGCAGCAACACACAGGGGGCGTACTATGGCTACACCTTC
CASSNTQGAYYGYTF
>TRBV9|TRBJ2-1|.|few
TGTGCCAGCAGCGTGCAGGGCTCCTACAATGAGCAGTTCTTC
CASSVQGSYNEQFF
>TRBV21-1|TRBJ2-1|.|once
TGTGCCAGCAGCAAAGCGGCCGGCGCCAGCTCCTACAATGAGCAGTTCTTC
CASSKAAGASSYNEQFF
>TRBV7-9|TRBJ2-7|TRBD1|.
TGTACCAGCAGCAGGGGGAATCTTTACGAGCAGTACTTC
CTSSRGNLYEQYF
>TRBV27|TRBJ1-6|.|.
TGTGCCTCCGGGACCTATAATTCACCCCTCCACTTT
CASGTYNSPLHF
>TRBV7-2|TRBJ2-7|.|.
TGTGCCAGCAGCTGCAGGCGGCTCTACGAGCAGTACTTC
CASSCRRLYEQYF
>TRBV29-1|TRBJ2-1|TRBD1|.
TGCAGCGTTGACGCTTTTTCGGGACAGTCCTACAATGAGCAGTTCTTC
CSVDAFSGQSYNEQFF
>TRBV20-1|TRBJ2-7|.|once
TGCAGTGCGTCCGGGGGAACCTACGAGCAGTACTTC
CSASGGTYEQYF
>TRBV24-1|TRBJ1-4|.|.
TGTGCCACCAGTGACGGGGACCCTGCAACTAATGAAAAACTGTTTTTT
CATSDGDPATNEKLFF
>TRBV7-2|TRBJ2-1|TRBD1|.
TGTGCCAGCAGCGGACAGGGACCTACCTACAATGAGCAGTTCTTC
CASSGQGPTYNEQFF
>TRBV5-1|TRBJ2-1|TRBD2|few
TGCGCCAGCAGCCCTTGGGGCACTTCTAGCGGGACTGAGCAGTTCTTC
CASSPWGTSSGTEQFF
>TRBV5-1|TRBJ1-2|.|few
TGCGCCAGCAGCCGGGAGGGGGAACTTAACTATGGCTACACCTTC
CASSREGELNYGYTF
>TRBV6-2/TRBV6-3|TRBJ2-3|.|.
TGTGCCAGCAGTTACTCGAAAAGGGCTCCAGATACGCAGTATTTT
CASSYSKRAPDTQYF
>TRBV30|TRBJ1-2|.|.
TGTGCCTGGAGTGTCAACTATGGCTACACCTTC
CAWSVNYGYTF
>TRBV11-2|TRBJ2-1|TRBD1|.
TGTGCCAGCTATCCGGCGACAGGGGGGTACAATGAGCAGTTCTTC
CASYPATGGYNEQFF
>TRBV7-9|TRBJ2-7|TRBD2|few
TGTGCCAGCAGCCCGACTAGCGGGAGGATCCTATTCTACGAGCAGTACTTC
CASSPTSGRILFYEQYF
>TRBV30|TRBJ2-7|.|.
TGTGCCTGGAGCCGAGGGGACTACGAGCAGTACTTC
CAWSRGDYEQYF
>TRBV5-1|TRBJ1-5|TRBD1|.
TGCGCCAGCAGCCAAGGACAGGGGGTTAATCAGCCCCAGCATTTT
CASSQGQGVNQPQHF
>TRBV27|TRBJ2-3|.|.
TGTGCCAGCAGTGGTAGGGCATTCACAGATACGCAGTATTTT
CASSGRAFTDTQYF
>TRBV12-3/TRBV12-4|TRBJ2-5|.|.
TGTGCCAGCAGTTTTGGAGGGGCCCAAGAGACCCAGTACTTC
CASSFGGAQETQYF
>TRBV20-1|TRBJ1-2|.|few
TGCAGTGCGGGGATGGGAGGGGATGGCTACACCTTC
CSAGMGGDGYTF
>TRBV7-9|TRBJ2-5|TRBD2|once
TGTGCCAGCAGCCCTACTAGCGATCAAGAGACCCAGTACTTC
CASSPTSDQETQYF
>TRBV10-3|TRBJ2-6|.|few
TGTGCCATCAGTAGCTCTGGGGCCAACGTCCTGACTTTC
CAISSSGANVLTF
>TRBV28|TRBJ2-4|.|.
TGTGCCAGCAGGACAGGAGCCAAAAACATTCAGTACTTC
CASRTGAKNIQYF
>TRBV7-6|TRBJ2-3|TRBD2|.
TGTGCCAGCAGCCTCTGGCAGCGGGGAGTTCGTGGGTCAGATACGCAGTATTTT
CASSLWQRGVRGSDTQYF
>TRBV5-1|TRBJ2-3|TRBD2|.
TGCGCCAGCAGCTTGGTTACTAGCGGGGGGTTAGATACGCAGTATTTT
CASSLVTSGGLDTQYF
>TRBV7-9|TRBJ2-1|TRBD2|.
TGTGCCAGCAGCTACAGCGGGGGACTAGATTACAATGAGCAGTTCTTC
CASSYSGGLDYNEQFF